A single sample is the source of the 29 T cell receptor beta chains below, sequenced in a study of post-analysis software for immune sequencing data. Study results and caveats: Among five TRBV segments more frequent in patients than controls were TRBV5-6, TRBV5-1 and TRBV20-1.

Which antigens these TCRs recognize remains unknown. Researchers reported that TCR beta cDNA libraries carried unique molecular identifiers. TCRdb fed the PCR reads into MiXCR, producing one record per CDR3 protein. The data show approximately 350,000 distinct CDR3 sequences, approximately 38% seen once. The sample taken for sequencing was blood. Every receptor here comes from a girl between 5 and 17 years old with multiple sclerosis.

V is TRBV29-1 and J is TRBJ1-1; D is unresolved. The V end lost 3 bases, the J end lost 4 bases, and 12 bases lay between the germline ends. This CDR3 has 13 amino acids. Germline V gene sequence: CDR1 SQVTM, CDR2 ANQGSEA. CDR3 protein: CSVDHGVSTEAFF. The CDR3 DNA is TGCAGCGTTGATCACGGGGTTAGCACTGAAGCTTTCTTT.

The chain uses TRBV12-3 or TRBV12-4 and TRBJ2-7; the match to TRBD2 covers 10 bases. J was trimmed by 2 bases and V by 5 bases; bases with no gene match: 6. This CDR3 is built from 15 residues. CDR3 residues: CASSPSGGGTYEQYF. The CDR3, as DNA: TGTGCCAGCAGTCCGAGCGGGGGGGGCACCTACGAGCAGTACTTC.

There are many counts of this clonotype. DNA for the CDR3: TGTGCCAGCAGTGGCCGGGACAGGGCCCGCCAAGAGACCCAGTACTTC. Translating gives CASSGRDRARQETQYF. V usage is TRBV6-2 or TRBV6-3 and J usage is TRBJ2-5; TRBD1 matches 9 bases. CDR3 length: 16 residues. Per germline, CDR1 MNHEY and CDR2 SVGEGT. After removal of 5 bases from V and 1 base from J, the junction contained 8 bases not matched to a gene.

This clonotype was found many times. The chain is built from TRBV11-2 and TRBJ2-3; D is ambiguous. CDR3 length: 14 amino acids. V lost 4 bases, J lost 2 bases, and 10 bases lay in between. The V gene's germline CDR1 is SGHAT and CDR2 FQNNGV. The CDR3 DNA reads TGTGCCAGCAGCTCCCTGGGTCCCACAGATACGCAGTATTTT. Residues: CASSSLGPTDTQYF.

This clonotype was seen more than once but under ten times. The V gene is TRBV20-1, the J gene TRBJ1-1; D gene unclear. Germline V gene sequence: CDR1 DFQATT, CDR2 SNEGSKA (reference sequence). The CDR3 has 11 amino acids. The V and J ends lost 3 bases and 10 bases respectively, with 12 bases between them. DNA of the CDR3: TGCAGTGCTAGCCCCGGGGTTGGAGCTTTCTTT. Its translation: CSASPGVGAFF.

The CDR3 reads CASSRRTGWAGANVLTF. In DNA form, the CDR3 reads TGTGCCAGCAGTCGCCGGACAGGGTGGGCTGGGGCCAACGTCCTGACTTTC. The V gene is TRBV27, the J gene TRBJ2-6; 8 bases line up with TRBD1. CDR3 size: 17 residues. Per the germline V gene, CDR1 is MNHEY and CDR2 is SMNVEV (reference sequence). V dropped 5 bases and J dropped 2; count of bases not matched to a gene: 8.

In regard to this clonotype: At one end the junction does not follow the germline gene, possibly because of a read error. The chain has TRBV27 and TRBJ1-2; D unclear. Germline CDR1 reads MNHEY; CDR2 reads SMNVEV (reference sequence). This CDR3 contains 14 residues. The CDR3 spells CASKANWEIYGYAF. CDR3 in DNA: TGTGCCAGCAAAGCAAACTGGGAGATCTATGGCTACGCCTTC.

This chain connects TRBV5-1 to TRBJ2-1, with TRBD2 matching over 8 bases. Germline-derived CDR1 and CDR2 are SGHRS and YFSETQ. This CDR3 is built from 14 residues. J gave up 9 bases and V 3 bases, and 8 bases lay outside the gene matches. The CDR3 bases are TGCGCCAGCAGCTCGGATAACCGGGAGGGTGAGCAGTTCTTC. Its translation: CASSSDNREGEQFF.

This clonotype was seen a few times. The chain carries TRBV6-5 and TRBJ2-3, with 8 positions matching TRBD2. This CDR3 is built from 16 residues. Germline V CDR1 and CDR2: MNHEY, SVGAGI. Trimming removed 1 base from V and 0 bases from J; junction bases left unmatched: 3. The CDR3 spells CASSYYGGASTDTQYF. The CDR3 DNA follows: TGTGCCAGCAGTTACTACGGGGGGGCGAGCACAGATACGCAGTATTTT.

CDR3 bases: TGTGCCAGCAGCCAGGACTCGAGCTCCTACAATGAGCAGTTCTTC. Translating it yields CASSQDSSSYNEQFF. This sequence joins TRBV9 and TRBJ2-1; D might be TRBD2 (5 bases). The V gene lost 4 bases and the J gene lost 0 bases, with 11 bases spanning the gap. Per germline, CDR1 SGDLS and CDR2 YYNGEE. The CDR3 is made up of 15 amino acids.

This chain's CDR3 is CASSPTGTGGRGQPQHF. The CDR3 DNA follows: TGTGCCAGCAGTCCTACCGGGACAGGGGGCAGGGGTCAGCCCCAGCATTTT. The chain employs TRBV6-5 and TRBJ1-5; 12 bases line up with TRBD1. V shed 5 bases and J 6 bases; nucleotides not matched to a gene: 11. This CDR3 spans 17 amino acids. From germline, CDR1 is MNHEY and CDR2 SVGAGI.

This clonotype has a single count. The chain joins TRBV29-1 to TRBJ1-1; D is uncertain. Germline values: CDR1 SQVTM, CDR2 ANQGSEA. The V end lost 7 bases, the J end lost 2 bases, and 17 bases lay between the germline ends. This CDR3 has 14 amino acids. Here the CDR3 reads CSALVGPLNTEAFF. Here the CDR3 DNA reads TGCAGCGCCTTAGTCGGCCCCCTTAACACTGAAGCTTTCTTT.

The gene calls are TRBV7-9 and TRBJ2-1; D is tentatively TRBD1 or TRBD2 (5 bases each). The CDR3 sequence is 16 residues long. V was trimmed by 5 bases and J by 6 bases, leaving 20 bases between them. CDR1 is SEHNR and CDR2 is FQNEAQ in the germline V gene (reference sequence). CDR3 DNA sequence: TGTGCCAGCAGCCCCAGGGACGGAAGTTTCTTCAATGAGCAGTTCTTC. Translation gives CASSPRDGSFFNEQFF.

The table lists this clonotype with a few counts. This chain connects TRBV20-1 to TRBJ1-2; 7 positions agree with TRBD1. The CDR3 runs 15 residues. The germline V gene encodes CDR1 DFQATT and CDR2 SNEGSKA (reference sequence). J was trimmed by 1 base and V by 0 bases; bases with no gene match: 5. The CDR3 nucleotides are TGCAGTGCTAGAGACCCGACAGGGTTTAACTATGGCTACACCTTC. This encodes CSARDPTGFNYGYTF.

This clonotype has a count of ten or more. V gene TRBV28 combines with J gene TRBJ2-1; 7 positions agree with TRBD2. CDR3 length: 17 amino acids. Germline CDR1 MDHEN, CDR2 SYDVKM. The J segment lost 7 bases and the V segment lost 5 bases, leaving 17 bases of the junction unmatched. CDR3 nucleotides: TGTGCCAGCAGTCCGCCGAGCGGGGCTTCCCTAGGAAATGAGCAGTTCTTC. Its translation: CASSPPSGASLGNEQFF.

This clonotype has more than one count but fewer than ten. The chain carries TRBV29-1 and TRBJ2-3; D perhaps matches TRBD1 (5 bases). The germline V gene has CDR1 SQVTM and CDR2 ANQGSEA. Trimming pared 2 bases from V and 1 base from J, leaving 13 bases between. The CDR3 has 15 residues. The CDR3 DNA reads TGCAGCGTTGAAAGTAGGGGCGGTGGCACAGATACGCAGTATTTT. The encoded protein is CSVESRGGGTDTQYF.

The chain combines TRBV18 with TRBJ2-7; 8 bases are a match to TRBD1. Germline lookup yields CDR1 KGHSH and CDR2 LQKENI. The CDR3 is 15 amino acids. The trim removed 4 bases at V and 2 bases at J, leaving 7 bases unmatched. The CDR3, as DNA: TGTGCCAGCTCACGCGGGACAGGTCAGCCCTACGAGCAGTACTTC. The encoded protein is CASSRGTGQPYEQYF. The variable domain in full, completed from reference TRBV18 and TRBJ2-7, reads NAGVMQNPRHLVRRRGQEARLRCSPMKGHSHVYWYRQLPEEGLKFMVYLQKENIIDESGMPKERFSAEFPKEGPSILRIQQVVRGDSAAYFCASSRGTGQPYEQYFGPGTRLTVT.

The V and J genes are TRBV15 and TRBJ2-5; 9 bases are shared with TRBD2. V shed 1 base and J 0 bases; nucleotides not matched to a gene: 9. Germline values: CDR1 LNHNV, CDR2 YYDKDF (reference sequence). The CDR3 loop spans 18 amino acids. CDR3 residues: CATSRVRAGGSYQETQYF. In nucleotides, the CDR3 is TGTGCCACCAGCAGAGTCAGAGCGGGGGGTTCGTACCAAGAGACCCAGTACTTC.

This clonotype was counted at least ten times. This rearrangement joins TRBV29-1 to TRBJ2-1; 14 positions match TRBD2. Losses at the gene ends were 4 bases for V and 0 bases for J; bases not matched to a gene: 5. The CDR3 is made up of 17 amino acids. The germline CDR1 and CDR2 sequences are SQVTM and ANQGSEA. DNA for the CDR3: TGCAGCGTTGGACTAGCGGGGGGGGTCAGCTCCTACAATGAGCAGTTCTTC. Translation: CSVGLAGGVSSYNEQFF.

This rearrangement joins TRBV15 to TRBJ1-2; 8 bases fit TRBD1. After removal of 0 bases from V and 4 bases from J, the junction contained 4 bases not matched to a gene. The CDR3 is 15 amino acids. CDR1 is LNHNV and CDR2 is YYDKDF in the germline V gene (reference sequence). The CDR3 here is CATSRDLGTGYGYTF. The CDR3 nucleotides are TGTGCCACCAGCAGAGATCTAGGGACAGGCTATGGCTACACCTTC. The full variable domain, with the rest looked up from reference TRBV15 and TRBJ1-2, is DAMVIQNPRYQVTQFGKPVTLSCSQTLNHNVMYWYQQKSSQAPKLLFHYYDKDFNNEADTPDNFQSRRPNTSFCFLDIRSPGLGDTAMYLCATSRDLGTGYGYTFGSGTRLTVV.

This clonotype was counted a few times. The genes are TRBV12-3 or TRBV12-4 and TRBJ1-2; TRBD1 is a possible D gene (6 bases). Trimming removed 4 bases from V and 4 bases from J, with 13 bases in between. The CDR3 contains 14 residues. The CDR3 here is CASSSGAWIYGYTF. For the CDR3, the DNA is TGTGCCAGCAGTTCGGGGGCCTGGATCTATGGCTACACCTTC.

The gene calls are TRBV15 and TRBJ1-2, with D possibly being TRBD1 (6 bases). Germline V gene sequence: CDR1 LNHNV, CDR2 YYDKDF (reference sequence). The ends were cut back, 1 base at V and 2 bases at J, with 11 bases in the middle. CDR3 length: 15 residues. The CDR3 DNA follows: TGTGCCACCAGCAGAGGGGCAGGGGAAAACTATGGCTACACCTTC. It specifies CATSRGAGENYGYTF.

This chain joins TRBV5-6 and TRBJ1-5, with 8 bases lining up with TRBD1. Germline-derived CDR1 and CDR2 are SGHDT and YYEEEE. V gave up 4 bases and J gave up 5 bases; unmatched junction bases: 2. The CDR3 spans 13 residues. The CDR3 here is CASSEGQDQPQHF. The CDR3 DNA sequence: TGTGCCAGCAGCGAGGGACAGGATCAGCCCCAGCATTTT.

This clonotype has a handful of counts. The gene calls are TRBV12-3 or TRBV12-4 and TRBJ2-7; TRBD1 or TRBD2 may be the D gene (5 bases each). Between the trimmed V and J ends, which lost 1 base and 1 base, there was a span of 11 bases. The CDR3 extends over 15 amino acids. CDR3 sequence reads: CASSLGGRMSYEQYF. The CDR3 DNA follows: TGTGCCAGCAGTTTAGGGGGACGGATGTCCTACGAGCAGTACTTC.

This clonotype was seen only a few times. This sequence joins TRBV7-9 and TRBJ2-3, with TRBD2 matching 11 bases. V was pared by 5 bases and J by 2 bases, with 6 bases of the junction left unmatched. The germline CDR1 and CDR2 sequences are SEHNR and FQNEAQ (reference sequence). The CDR3 loop spans 16 amino acids. The CDR3 DNA follows: TGTGCCAGCAGCCCCATAGCGGGGGGGGTCACAGATACGCAGTATTTT. It translates to CASSPIAGGVTDTQYF.

This clonotype was seen only once. J is TRBJ1-6 and V is TRBV12-3 or TRBV12-4; TRBD1 matches at 9 bases. V trimming: 5 bases; J trimming: 14 bases; junction bases outside the gene matches: 19. The CDR3 has 17 residues. The CDR3 is CASSSSGTGPSSWTLHF. In DNA form, the CDR3 reads TGTGCCAGCAGTAGCTCCGGGACAGGGCCCTCGTCCTGGACCCTCCACTTT.

This clonotype was seen a few times. The chain carries TRBV7-8 and TRBJ1-4, with D uncertain. The length of the CDR3 is 12 residues. With 5 bases removed from V and 8 bases from J, the gap between germline ends came to 9 bases. Per germline, CDR1 SGHVS and CDR2 FQNEAQ. CDR3 amino acids: CASSIHQEKLFF. CDR3 DNA: TGTGCCAGCAGCATCCATCAGGAAAAACTGTTTTTT. Full variable domain (rest looked up from reference TRBV7-8 and TRBJ1-4): GAGVSQSPRYKVAKRGQDVALRCDPISGHVSLFWYQQALGQGPEFLTYFQNEAQLDKSGLPSDRFFAERPEGSVSTLKIQRTQQEDSAVYLCASSIHQEKLFFGSGTQLSVL.

The chain employs TRBV7-9 and TRBJ1-4; the match to TRBD1 covers 8 bases. With 2 bases clipped from V and 8 bases from J, the junction kept 4 bases outside the gene matches. This CDR3 has 14 residues. Germline loops: CDR1 SEHNR, CDR2 FQNEAQ (reference sequence). This chain's CDR3 is CASSLTGQAEKLFF. CDR3 DNA: TGTGCCAGCAGCTTAACGGGACAGGCGGAAAAACTGTTTTTT.

In this sample, this clonotype turned up a few times. CDR3 sequence reads: CAISDGRLYSNQPQHF. CDR3 nucleotide sequence: TGTGCCATCAGTGACGGCCGTTTATATAGCAATCAGCCCCAGCATTTT. The chain recombines TRBV10-3 with TRBJ1-5; D is undetermined. Germline assignment: CDR1 ENHRY and CDR2 SYGVKD. CDR3 length equals 16 residues. V dropped 3 bases and J dropped 0 bases, with 12 bases sitting between them.